This is a list of T cell receptor beta chains from one sample in a study of glioma-infiltrating T cells after dendritic cell vaccination. Libraries were prepared by immunoSEQ multiplex PCR; TCRdb keeps only in-frame clonotypes and omits some of them. This repertoire shows approximately 100,000 clones, 79% found once; its top ten account for 6%. The input for sequencing was blood, taken before dendritic cell vaccination. The receptors originated from a human donor with glioblastoma. Each CDR3 is given with its conserved first and last residue. A D gene is named only where the DNA matches it firmly. Only part of the rows carry a size: once, few, many, or a class if the clone is expanded.

len: 17; v_gene: TRBV30; j_gene: TRBJ2-2; abundance: once; d_gene: TRBD2; CDR3nt: TGTGCCTGGAGTGTGGGGACTAGCGGGGGAGATACCGGGGAGCTGTTTTTT; CDR3aa: CAWSVGTSGGDTGELFF
len: 17; v_gene: TRBV11-3; j_gene: TRBJ2-3; abundance: -; d_gene: -; CDR3nt: TGTGCCAGCAGCTTAGGGCGTTCGGTGGGCTCCACAGATACGCAGTATTTT; CDR3aa: CASSLGRSVGSTDTQYF
len: 13; v_gene: TRBV5-1; j_gene: TRBJ2-5; abundance: -; d_gene: -; CDR3nt: TGCGCCAGCAGCCCCTATACCCAAGAGACCCAGTACTTC; CDR3aa: CASSPYTQETQYF
len: 17; v_gene: TRBV5-1; j_gene: TRBJ2-2; abundance: -; d_gene: TRBD1; CDR3nt: TGCGCCAGCAGCTATATTCAGGGGGCGCAGGGGACCGGGGAGCTGTTTTTT; CDR3aa: CASSYIQGAQGTGELFF
len: 16; v_gene: TRBV18; j_gene: TRBJ2-1; abundance: -; d_gene: TRBD2; CDR3nt: TGTGCCAGCTCACCAGGTCCTAGCGGAGCTTACAATGAGCAGTTCTTC; CDR3aa: CASSPGPSGAYNEQFF
len: 18; v_gene: TRBV4-1; j_gene: TRBJ2-3; abundance: once; d_gene: TRBD2; CDR3nt: TGCGCCAGCAGCTACGGACTAGCGGGACGTCTCGGCACAGATACGCAGTATTTT; CDR3aa: CASSYGLAGRLGTDTQYF
len: 16; v_gene: TRBV9; j_gene: TRBJ2-1; abundance: -; d_gene: TRBD2; CDR3nt: TGTGCCAGCAGCGTTGGTAGCGGGGGTTCTTACAATGAGCAGTTCTTC; CDR3aa: CASSVGSGGSYNEQFF
len: 14; v_gene: TRBV4-1; j_gene: TRBJ1-2; abundance: few; d_gene: -; CDR3nt: TGCGCCAGCAGCCAACCTAGGGAGAGAGTTGCCTACACCTTC; CDR3aa: CASSQPRERVAYTF
len: 11; v_gene: TRBV30; j_gene: TRBJ1-4; abundance: -; d_gene: TRBD1; CDR3nt: TGTGCCTGGAGCAGGGGGCCCTTTCTGTTTTTT; CDR3aa: CAWSRGPFLFF
len: 19; v_gene: TRBV5-1; j_gene: TRBJ2-6; abundance: -; d_gene: TRBD1; CDR3nt: TGCGCCAGCAGCTTGGCCCCGCCGGGACAGGTCTTAGGGGCCAACGTCCTGACTTTC; CDR3aa: CASSLAPPGQVLGANVLTF
len: 16; v_gene: TRBV2; j_gene: TRBJ1-1; abundance: -; d_gene: TRBD1; CDR3nt: TGTGCCAGCAGGAAGTCCGGACAGGGGGCGAACACTGAAGCTTTCTTT; CDR3aa: CASRKSGQGANTEAFF
len: 16; v_gene: TRBV5-1; j_gene: TRBJ2-7; abundance: -; d_gene: TRBD1; CDR3nt: TGCGCCAGCAGCTATATCGAAGCGACAGGGGTCGGCGAGCAGTACTTC; CDR3aa: CASSYIEATGVGEQYF
len: 16; v_gene: TRBV2; j_gene: TRBJ1-1; abundance: -; d_gene: TRBD1; CDR3nt: TGTGCCAGCAATTTACAGGGGGCTCAAGTCACAGCTGAAGCTTTCTTT; CDR3aa: CASNLQGAQVTAEAFF
len: 15; v_gene: TRBV5-1; j_gene: TRBJ2-3; abundance: -; d_gene: -; CDR3nt: TGCGCCAGCAGCTTGGGGTGGAGCGGCACAGATACGCAGTATTTT; CDR3aa: CASSLGWSGTDTQYF
len: 15; v_gene: TRBV2; j_gene: TRBJ2-1; abundance: -; d_gene: TRBD2; CDR3nt: TGTGCCAGCAGGCTACTAGCGGGAGAGTACAATGAGCAGTTCTTC; CDR3aa: CASRLLAGEYNEQFF
len: 16; v_gene: TRBV2; j_gene: TRBJ2-3; abundance: -; d_gene: TRBD2; CDR3nt: TGTGCCAGCAGTGAGAGACTAGCGGGGAACACAGATACGCAGTATTTT; CDR3aa: CASSERLAGNTDTQYF
len: 14; v_gene: TRBV6-5; j_gene: TRBJ1-4; abundance: -; d_gene: TRBD1; CDR3nt: TGTGCCAGCAAACAGGGGGCAACTAATGAAAAACTGTTTTTT; CDR3aa: CASKQGATNEKLFF
len: 15; v_gene: TRBV5-4; j_gene: TRBJ2-1; abundance: many; d_gene: TRBD1; CDR3nt: TGTGCCAGCAGCTCTCCGCCGACAGGGGTTAATGAGCAGTTCTTC; CDR3aa: CASSSPPTGVNEQFF
len: 14; v_gene: TRBV6-5; j_gene: TRBJ1-1; abundance: -; d_gene: -; CDR3nt: TGTGCCAGCATGACTGAGACAGAGAACACTGAAGCTTTCTTT; CDR3aa: CASMTETENTEAFF
len: 11; v_gene: TRBV30; j_gene: TRBJ1-2; abundance: once; d_gene: -; CDR3nt: TGTGCCTGGAGTGCGAGCTATGGCTACACCTTC; CDR3aa: CAWSASYGYTF
len: 14; v_gene: TRBV7-3; j_gene: TRBJ2-7; abundance: -; d_gene: TRBD1; CDR3nt: TGTGCCAGCAGCCCAGGGACAGGGGGTTACGAGCAGTACTTC; CDR3aa: CASSPGTGGYEQYF
len: 15; v_gene: TRBV5-1; j_gene: TRBJ2-5; abundance: -; d_gene: TRBD1; CDR3nt: TGCGCCAGCAGCTTGTTGCAGGGGGCCCCAGAGACCCAGTACTTC; CDR3aa: CASSLLQGAPETQYF
len: 16; v_gene: TRBV7-9; j_gene: TRBJ2-2; abundance: -; d_gene: -; CDR3nt: TGTGCCAGCAGCCTAGGGGGGCTCGCGAACACCGGGGAGCTGTTTTTT; CDR3aa: CASSLGGLANTGELFF
len: 15; v_gene: TRBV7-2; j_gene: TRBJ2-7; abundance: -; d_gene: TRBD2; CDR3nt: TGTGCCAGCAGCTCCTTAGCGGGAGTTGTCTACGAGCAGTACTTC; CDR3aa: CASSSLAGVVYEQYF
len: 17; v_gene: TRBV5-1; j_gene: TRBJ2-7; abundance: -; d_gene: TRBD2; CDR3nt: TGCGCCAGCAGCTTGGCATCACTAGCGGGTTCTTCCTACGAGCAGTACTTC; CDR3aa: CASSLASLAGSSYEQYF
len: 15; v_gene: TRBV5-1; j_gene: TRBJ1-6; abundance: -; d_gene: -; CDR3nt: TGCGCCAGCAGCCTCCCGGACAGTTCCAATTCACCCCTCCACTTT; CDR3aa: CASSLPDSSNSPLHF
len: 15; v_gene: TRBV5-1; j_gene: TRBJ1-4; abundance: -; d_gene: TRBD1; CDR3nt: TGCGCCAGCAGCTCCCCGGGACAGGAAGAGGAAAAACTGTTTTTT; CDR3aa: CASSSPGQEEEKLFF
len: 15; v_gene: TRBV19; j_gene: TRBJ1-2; abundance: -; d_gene: -; CDR3nt: TGTGCCAGTACCGCGGGGGACCGGGGGAACTATGGCTACACCTTC; CDR3aa: CASTAGDRGNYGYTF
len: 16; v_gene: TRBV9; j_gene: TRBJ2-1; abundance: few; d_gene: TRBD2; CDR3nt: TGTGCCAGCAGCGGCAAGCGGGGGGGCTTAATGAATGAGCAGTTCTTC; CDR3aa: CASSGKRGGLMNEQFF
len: 16; v_gene: TRBV5-1; j_gene: TRBJ1-5; abundance: -; d_gene: TRBD1; CDR3nt: TGCGCCAGCAGCTTGGGGGCAGGGGGTAGCAATCAGCCCCAGCATTTT; CDR3aa: CASSLGAGGSNQPQHF
len: 17; v_gene: TRBV27; j_gene: TRBJ1-1; abundance: -; d_gene: TRBD1; CDR3nt: TGTGCCAGCAAGAAAGGGATTGGAGACAGGGGGCAAGCTGAAGCTTTCTTT; CDR3aa: CASKKGIGDRGQAEAFF
len: 13; v_gene: TRBV11-3; j_gene: TRBJ2-1; abundance: -; d_gene: TRBD1; CDR3nt: TGTGCCAGCAGAAGGGGGACAGGGGATGAGCAGTTCTTC; CDR3aa: CASRRGTGDEQFF
len: 15; v_gene: TRBV14; j_gene: TRBJ1-1; abundance: -; d_gene: -; CDR3nt: TGTGCCAGCAGCCTCCTGGGGGGGGCCCGCACTGAAGCTTTCTTT; CDR3aa: CASSLLGGARTEAFF
len: 15; v_gene: TRBV6-5; j_gene: TRBJ2-7; abundance: once; d_gene: -; CDR3nt: TGTGCCAGCAGTTACGGCCAGGTCAGCTCCTACGAGCAGTACTTC; CDR3aa: CASSYGQVSSYEQYF
len: 14; v_gene: TRBV29-1; j_gene: TRBJ2-2; abundance: -; d_gene: -; CDR3nt: TGCAGCGTTGAACCTACAGGGCGGGCCGGGGAGCTGTTTTTT; CDR3aa: CSVEPTGRAGELFF
len: 14; v_gene: TRBV5-1; j_gene: TRBJ2-4; abundance: -; d_gene: -; CDR3nt: TGCGCCAGCAGCTTACAGGGTTTTAACGGCATTCAGTACTTC; CDR3aa: CASSLQGFNGIQYF
len: 12; v_gene: TRBV6-5; j_gene: TRBJ2-3; abundance: -; d_gene: -; CDR3nt: TGTGCCAGCAGTTATAGGGGAGATACGCAGTATTTT; CDR3aa: CASSYRGDTQYF
len: 11; v_gene: TRBV5-1; j_gene: TRBJ2-1; abundance: -; d_gene: -; CDR3nt: TGCGCCAGCAGAAAAACTAGGGAGCAGTTCTTC; CDR3aa: CASRKTREQFF
len: 15; v_gene: TRBV5-1; j_gene: TRBJ2-5; abundance: -; d_gene: -; CDR3nt: TGCGCCAGCAGCCTAGGAAGTGTCGTCCAAGAGACCCAGTACTTC; CDR3aa: CASSLGSVVQETQYF
len: 17; v_gene: TRBV19; j_gene: TRBJ2-3; abundance: few; d_gene: TRBD2; CDR3nt: TGTGCCAGTAGTCTGACCGGACTAGCGGGTCCCACAGATACGCAGTATTTT; CDR3aa: CASSLTGLAGPTDTQYF
len: 15; v_gene: TRBV5-1; j_gene: TRBJ2-3; abundance: -; d_gene: -; CDR3nt: TGCGCCAGCAGCGTAAGTCCCCCAGTTCTAGATACGCAGTATTTT; CDR3aa: CASSVSPPVLDTQYF
len: 16; v_gene: TRBV5-1; j_gene: TRBJ2-6; abundance: -; d_gene: -; CDR3nt: TGCGCCAGCAGCTCCTATAGGGGCTCTGGGGCCAACGTCCTGACTTTC; CDR3aa: CASSSYRGSGANVLTF